This T cell receptor (beta chain) was identified in a study of blood T cell repertoires in COVID-19. The assay was immunoSEQ multiplex PCR, and TCRdb's table has in-frame clones only and misses some. The sample records about 150,000 clones, roughly nine tenths being singletons. The TCR comes from a woman aged 55-69 years with active or convalescent COVID-19. Source material: peripheral blood.

The CDR3 loop reads CATSRGSQGNEQFF. The CDR3 coding sequence is TGTGCCACCAGCAGAGGTTCACAGGGCAATGAGCAGTTCTTC. This chain links TRBV15 with TRBJ2-1, with D possibly being TRBD1 (6 bases). The V end lost 1 base, the J end lost 6 bases, and 10 bases lay between the germline ends. The CDR3 spans 14 residues. Germline loops: CDR1 LNHNV, CDR2 YYDKDF (reference sequence).